Shown below are 10 T cell receptor beta chains from a single sample sequenced in a study of blood T cell repertoires in COVID-19. Sequencing was performed with immunoSEQ multiplex PCR; in TCRdb, only in-frame clones are kept and a portion is missing. The table lists about 250,000 clones, 80% to 90% of them singletons. Sequences were obtained from PBMCs or T cells enriched from blood (not recorded which). These receptors all stem from a young woman who had recovered from COVID-19.

This rearrangement joins TRBV5-1 to TRBJ1-4, with D possibly TRBD1 on 5 matching bases. The V gene's germline CDR1 is SGHRS and CDR2 YFSETQ. The CDR3 has 13 amino acids. V lost 4 bases, J lost 7 bases, and 11 bases lay in between. DNA for the CDR3: TGCGCCAGCAGCGGCCAGGGTGGTGAAAAACTGTTTTTT. It translates to CASSGQGGEKLFF.

The rearrangement links TRBV20-1 to TRBJ1-1; D is undetermined. The CDR3 has 10 residues. Trimming shortened V by 6 bases and J by 5 bases, and 7 bases separated the two germline ends. Looked up from germline, CDR1 is DFQATT and CDR2 is SNEGSKA (reference sequence). The DNA of the CDR3 is TGCAGTGCCCGAGAAACTGAAGCTTTCTTT. Its translation is CSARETEAFF.

The V gene is TRBV5-6, the J gene TRBJ2-4, with 8 positions matching TRBD2. V trimming: 1 base; J trimming: 12 bases; junction bases outside the gene matches: 6. The CDR3 sequence is 13 residues long. The germline V gene has CDR1 SGHDT and CDR2 YYEEEE. CDR3 in DNA: TGTGCCAGCAGCTTGACACTAGCGGCAGCTCAGTACTTC. Residues: CASSLTLAAAQYF.

V gene TRBV19 combines with J gene TRBJ2-3; 7 nucleotides line up with TRBD1. V shed 3 bases and J 2 bases; nucleotides not matched to a gene: 8. CDR3 length equals 16 residues. Germline V gene lookup returns CDR1 LNHDA and CDR2 SQIVND (reference sequence). The DNA for the CDR3 is TGTGCCAGTAGTATTAGAGGGGGCTCTTACACAGATACGCAGTATTTT. The encoded protein is CASSIRGGSYTDTQYF.

This chain links TRBV15 with TRBJ1-6; the D is unclear. V lost 5 bases and J lost 7, with 9 bases in between. Looked up from germline, CDR1 is LNHNV and CDR2 is YYDKDF (reference sequence). The CDR3 runs 13 residues. CDR3 DNA sequence: TGTGCCACCAGCCGACTTTCAAATTCACCCCTCCACTTT. Amino acid sequence: CATSRLSNSPLHF.

The chain uses TRBV14 and TRBJ1-2; no clear D gene. The CDR3 spans 14 residues. CDR1 is SGHDN, CDR2 FVKESK, per germline. Trimming shortened V by 1 base and J by 2 bases, and 8 bases separated the two germline ends. CDR3 bases: TGTGCCAGCAGCCAAGGGGCAGACAACTATGGCTACACCTTC. Translating gives CASSQGADNYGYTF.

The V call is TRBV6-5, the J call TRBJ1-1; D call uncertain. The V gene's germline CDR1 is MNHEY and CDR2 SVGAGI. The CDR3 runs 13 residues. V gave up 6 bases and J gave up 5 bases, with 13 bases separating them. CDR3 sequence (DNA): TGTGCCAGCAGGTCAGTCGGGAGGACTGAAGCTTTCTTT. This gives the protein CASRSVGRTEAFF.

The V and J genes are TRBV11-2 and TRBJ2-5, with D tentatively TRBD2 (6 bases). Trimming cost V 0 bases and J 2 bases, with 19 bases left between them. CDR1 is SGHAT, CDR2 FQNNGV, per germline. The CDR3 is 18 amino acids. The DNA for the CDR3 is TGTGCCAGCAGCTTAGATCGGTTGGTGAGGGAGGCACAAGAGACCCAGTACTTC. This translates into CASSLDRLVREAQETQYF.

This chain joins TRBV18 and TRBJ2-3; TRBD2 agrees at 13 bases. J was trimmed by 5 bases and V by 1 base; bases with no gene match: 12. CDR1 KGHSH and CDR2 LQKENI come from the germline V gene. The CDR3 totals 19 residues. CDR3 region: CASSPLPRTSGGAVDTQYF. The CDR3 DNA follows: TGTGCCAGCTCACCACTTCCCCGCACTAGCGGGGGGGCAGTAGATACGCAGTATTTT.

The genes are TRBV29-1 and TRBJ2-3, with 7 nucleotides matching TRBD1. The germline V gene encodes CDR1 SQVTM and CDR2 ANQGSEA. The CDR3 sequence is 14 residues long. Trimming removed 5 bases from V and 1 base from J; junction bases left unmatched: 6. Here the CDR3 DNA reads TGCAGCGTTTCTCCGGGACAGCGCACAGATACGCAGTATTTT. The encoded protein is CSVSPGQRTDTQYF.